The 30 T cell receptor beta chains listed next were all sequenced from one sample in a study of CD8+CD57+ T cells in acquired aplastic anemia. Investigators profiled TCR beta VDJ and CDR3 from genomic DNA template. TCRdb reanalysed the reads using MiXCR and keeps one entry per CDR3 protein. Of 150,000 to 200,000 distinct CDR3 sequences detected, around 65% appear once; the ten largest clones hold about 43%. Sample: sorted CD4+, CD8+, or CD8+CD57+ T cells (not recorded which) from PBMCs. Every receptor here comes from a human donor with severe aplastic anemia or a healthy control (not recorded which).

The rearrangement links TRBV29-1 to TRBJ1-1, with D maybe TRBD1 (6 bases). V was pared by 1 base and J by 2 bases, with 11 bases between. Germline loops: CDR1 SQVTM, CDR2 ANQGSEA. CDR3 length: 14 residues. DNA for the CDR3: TGCAGCGTTGAAGTAACAGGGCCTAACACTGAAGCTTTCTTT. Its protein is CSVEVTGPNTEAFF.

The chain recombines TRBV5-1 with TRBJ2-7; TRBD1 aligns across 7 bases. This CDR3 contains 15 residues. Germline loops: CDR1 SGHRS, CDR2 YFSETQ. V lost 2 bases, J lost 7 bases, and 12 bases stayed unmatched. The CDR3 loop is CASSFGQAWLGEQYF. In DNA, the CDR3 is TGCGCCAGCAGCTTTGGACAGGCGTGGTTGGGAGAGCAGTACTTC.

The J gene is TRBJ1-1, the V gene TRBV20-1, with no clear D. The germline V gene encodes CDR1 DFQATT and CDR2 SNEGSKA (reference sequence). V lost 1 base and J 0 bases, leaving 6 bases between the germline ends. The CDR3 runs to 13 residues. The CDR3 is CSARGQVNTEAFF. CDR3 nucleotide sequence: TGCAGTGCTAGAGGCCAGGTGAACACTGAAGCTTTCTTT.

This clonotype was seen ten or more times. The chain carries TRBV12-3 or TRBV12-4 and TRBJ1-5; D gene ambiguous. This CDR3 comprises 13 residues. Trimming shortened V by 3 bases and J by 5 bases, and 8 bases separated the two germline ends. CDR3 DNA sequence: TGTGCCAGCAGTTTTACGGGGTATCAGCCCCAGCATTTT. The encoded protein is CASSFTGYQPQHF.

This chain's CDR3 is CASSYGSSGANVLTF. The CDR3 region has the DNA TGTGCCAGCAGTTACGGCAGCTCTGGGGCCAACGTCCTGACTTTC. The V call is TRBV6-5, the J call TRBJ2-6; D remains ambiguous. Germline loops: CDR1 MNHEY, CDR2 SVGAGI. Deletions cut 2 bases from V and 0 bases from J, with 5 bases between. This CDR3 spans 15 amino acids.

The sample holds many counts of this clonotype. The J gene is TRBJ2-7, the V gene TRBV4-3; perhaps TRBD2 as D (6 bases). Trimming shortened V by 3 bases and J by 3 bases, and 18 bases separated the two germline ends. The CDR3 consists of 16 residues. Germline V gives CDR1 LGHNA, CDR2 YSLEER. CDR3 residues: CASSHPAHGRIYEQYF. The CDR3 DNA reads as TGCGCCAGCAGCCACCCCGCGCACGGGAGAATCTACGAGCAGTACTTC.

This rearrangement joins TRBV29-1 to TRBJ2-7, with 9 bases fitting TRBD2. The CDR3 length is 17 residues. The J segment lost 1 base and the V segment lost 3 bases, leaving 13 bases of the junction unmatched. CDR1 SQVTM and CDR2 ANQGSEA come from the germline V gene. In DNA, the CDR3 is TGCAGCGTTGAGGACTGGCTTAGCGGGAGTGGTTCCTACGAGCAGTACTTC. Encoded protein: CSVEDWLSGSGSYEQYF.

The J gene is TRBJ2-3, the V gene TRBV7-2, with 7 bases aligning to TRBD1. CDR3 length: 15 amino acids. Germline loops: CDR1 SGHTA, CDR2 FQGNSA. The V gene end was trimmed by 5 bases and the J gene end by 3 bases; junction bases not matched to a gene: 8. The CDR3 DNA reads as TGTGCCAGCAGCACGTCCAGACAGGGAACAGATACGCAGTATTTT. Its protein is CASSTSRQGTDTQYF.

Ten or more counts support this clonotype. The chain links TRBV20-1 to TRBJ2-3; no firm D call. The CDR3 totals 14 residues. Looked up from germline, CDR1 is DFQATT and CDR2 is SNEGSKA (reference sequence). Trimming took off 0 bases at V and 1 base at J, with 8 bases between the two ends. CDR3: CSARDLRGTDTQYF. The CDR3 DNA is TGCAGTGCTAGAGACCTCCGGGGCACAGATACGCAGTATTTT.

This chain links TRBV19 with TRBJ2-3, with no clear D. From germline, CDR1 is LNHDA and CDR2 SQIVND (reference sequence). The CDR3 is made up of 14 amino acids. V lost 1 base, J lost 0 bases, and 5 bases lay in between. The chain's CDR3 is CASSIAGSTDTQYF. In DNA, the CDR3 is TGTGCCAGTAGTATAGCTGGGAGCACAGATACGCAGTATTTT.

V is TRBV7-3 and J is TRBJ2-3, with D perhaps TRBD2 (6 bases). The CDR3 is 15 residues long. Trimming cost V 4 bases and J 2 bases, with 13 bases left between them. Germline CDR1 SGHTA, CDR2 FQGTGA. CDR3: CASSSTAGPTDTQYF. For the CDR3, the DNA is TGTGCCAGCAGCTCCACGGCGGGGCCCACAGATACGCAGTATTTT.

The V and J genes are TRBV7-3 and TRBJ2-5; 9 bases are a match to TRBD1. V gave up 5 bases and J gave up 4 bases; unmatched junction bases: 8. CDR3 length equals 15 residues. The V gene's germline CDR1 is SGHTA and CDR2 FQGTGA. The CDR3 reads CASSLGTGKGETQYF. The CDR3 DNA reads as TGTGCCAGCAGCCTAGGGACAGGGAAGGGAGAGACCCAGTACTTC. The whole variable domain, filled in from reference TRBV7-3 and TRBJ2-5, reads GAGVSQTPSNKVTEKGKYVELRCDPISGHTALYWYRQSLGQGPEFLIYFQGTGAADDSGLPNDRFFAVRPEGSVSTLKIQRTERGDSAVYLCASSLGTGKGETQYFGPGTRLLVL.

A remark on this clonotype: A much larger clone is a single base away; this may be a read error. The CDR3 DNA is TGTGCCAGCAGGGATTTCTACGAGCAGTACTTC. Its translation: CASRDFYEQYF. The V and J genes are TRBV12-3 or TRBV12-4 and TRBJ2-7; D unresolved. This CDR3 spans 11 amino acids. Trimming pared 6 bases from V and 3 bases from J, leaving 6 bases between.

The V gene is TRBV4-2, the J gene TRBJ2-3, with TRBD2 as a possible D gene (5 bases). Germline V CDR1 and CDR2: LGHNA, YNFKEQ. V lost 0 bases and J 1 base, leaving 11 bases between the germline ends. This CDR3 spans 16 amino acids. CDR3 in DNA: TGTGCCAGCAGCCAAGAGCTGGCGGGCCGCACAGATACGCAGTATTTT. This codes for CASSQELAGRTDTQYF.

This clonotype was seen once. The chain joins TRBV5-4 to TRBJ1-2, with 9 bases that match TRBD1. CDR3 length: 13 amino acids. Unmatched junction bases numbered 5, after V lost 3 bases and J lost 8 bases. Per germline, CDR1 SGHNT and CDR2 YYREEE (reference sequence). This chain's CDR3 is CASSSWDREGYTF. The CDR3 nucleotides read TGTGCCAGCAGCTCATGGGACAGGGAGGGCTACACCTTC.

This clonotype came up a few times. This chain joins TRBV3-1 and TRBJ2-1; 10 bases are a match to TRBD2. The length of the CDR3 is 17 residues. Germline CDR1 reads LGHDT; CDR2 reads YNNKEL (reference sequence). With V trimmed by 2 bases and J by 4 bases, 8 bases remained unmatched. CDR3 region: CASSQSPPAGGYNEQFF. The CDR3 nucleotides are TGTGCCAGCAGCCAAAGTCCGCCAGCGGGGGGGTACAATGAGCAGTTCTTC.

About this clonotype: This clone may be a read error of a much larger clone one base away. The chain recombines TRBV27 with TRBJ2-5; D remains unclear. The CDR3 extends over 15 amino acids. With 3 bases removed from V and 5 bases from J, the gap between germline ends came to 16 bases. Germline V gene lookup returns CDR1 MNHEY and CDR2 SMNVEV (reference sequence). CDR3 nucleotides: TGTGCCAGCAGTTTCGGCCAGAGGAGTTGGGAGACCCAGTACTTC. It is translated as CASSFGQRSWETQYF.

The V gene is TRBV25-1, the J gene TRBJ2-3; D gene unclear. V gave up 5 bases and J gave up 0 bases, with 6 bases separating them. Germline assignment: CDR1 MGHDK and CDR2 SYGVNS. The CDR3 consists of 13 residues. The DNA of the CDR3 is TGTGCCAGCAGTATCTCTAGCACAGATACGCAGTATTTT. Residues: CASSISSTDTQYF.

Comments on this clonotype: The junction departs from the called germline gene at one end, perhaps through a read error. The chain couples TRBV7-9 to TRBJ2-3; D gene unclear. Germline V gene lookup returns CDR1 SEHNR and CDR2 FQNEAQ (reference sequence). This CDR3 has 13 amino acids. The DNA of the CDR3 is TGTGCTAGCAGCTTAGATTCTTGGGATACGCAGTATTTT. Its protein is CASSLDSWDTQYF.

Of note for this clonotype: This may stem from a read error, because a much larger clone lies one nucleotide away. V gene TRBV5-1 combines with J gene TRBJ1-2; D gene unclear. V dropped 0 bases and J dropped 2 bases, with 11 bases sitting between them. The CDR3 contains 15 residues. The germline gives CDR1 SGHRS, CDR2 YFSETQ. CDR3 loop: CASSLGEDSNYGYTF. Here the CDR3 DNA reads TGCGCCAGCAGCTTGGGAGAGGATTCAAACTATGGCTACACCTTC.

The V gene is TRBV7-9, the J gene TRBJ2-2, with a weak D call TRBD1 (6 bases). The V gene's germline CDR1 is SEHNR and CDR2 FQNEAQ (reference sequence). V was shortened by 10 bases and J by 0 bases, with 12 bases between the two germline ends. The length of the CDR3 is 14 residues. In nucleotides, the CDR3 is TGTGCCATCACACAGGGAGCGAACACCGGGGAGCTGTTTTTT. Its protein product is CAITQGANTGELFF. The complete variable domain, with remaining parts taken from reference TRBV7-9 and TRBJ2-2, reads DTGVSQNPRHKITKRGQNVTFRCDPISEHNRLYWYRQTLGQGPEFLTYFQNEAQLEKSRLLSDRFSAERPKGSFSTLEIQRTEQGDSAMYLCAITQGANTGELFFGEGSRLTVL.

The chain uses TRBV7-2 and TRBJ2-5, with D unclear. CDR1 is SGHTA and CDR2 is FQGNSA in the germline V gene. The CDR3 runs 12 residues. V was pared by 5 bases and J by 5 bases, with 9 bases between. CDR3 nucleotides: TGTGCCAGCAGCCCCCTAGTGGAGACCCAGTACTTC. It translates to CASSPLVETQYF.

The CDR3 sequence is CASSYGLAGTYEQYF. The CDR3, as DNA: TGTGCCAGCAGCTACGGACTAGCGGGGACCTACGAGCAGTACTTC. V and J are TRBV2 and TRBJ2-5; 12 bases fit TRBD2. The J call may be incorrect, as the DNA end agrees better with TRBJ2-7. Germline V lookup: CDR1 SNHLY, CDR2 FYNNEI. The CDR3 length is 15 residues.

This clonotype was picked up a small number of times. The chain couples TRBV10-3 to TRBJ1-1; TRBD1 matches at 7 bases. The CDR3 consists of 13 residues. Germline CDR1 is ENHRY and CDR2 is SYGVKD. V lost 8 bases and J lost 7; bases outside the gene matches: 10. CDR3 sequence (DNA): TGTGCCATCCGGACAGGAGAGCACAATGAAGCTTTCTTT. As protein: CAIRTGEHNEAFF.

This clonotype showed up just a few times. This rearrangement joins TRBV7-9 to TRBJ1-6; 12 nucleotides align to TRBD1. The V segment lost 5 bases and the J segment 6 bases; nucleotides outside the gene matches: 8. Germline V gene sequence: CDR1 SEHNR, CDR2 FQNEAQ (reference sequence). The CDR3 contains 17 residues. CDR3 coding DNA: TGTGCCAGCAGCCCCGCCAGGGGACAGGGGGCTAATTCACCCCTCCACTTT. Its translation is CASSPARGQGANSPLHF. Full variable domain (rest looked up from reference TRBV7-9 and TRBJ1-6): DTGVSQNPRHKITKRGQNVTFRCDPISEHNRLYWYRQTLGQGPEFLTYFQNEAQLEKSRLLSDRFSAERPKGSFSTLEIQRTEQGDSAMYLCASSPARGQGANSPLHFGNGTRLTVT.

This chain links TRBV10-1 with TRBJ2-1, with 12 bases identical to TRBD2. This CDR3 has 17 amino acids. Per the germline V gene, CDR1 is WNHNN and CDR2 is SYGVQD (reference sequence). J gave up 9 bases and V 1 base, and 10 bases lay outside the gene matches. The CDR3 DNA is TGCGCCAGCAGTGAGTACCAGCTAGCGGGAGGGCGAGGTGAGCAGTTCTTC. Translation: CASSEYQLAGGRGEQFF.

This CDR3 reads CASSSGTIYGYTF. The CDR3 coding sequence is TGTGCCAGCAGCTCCGGGACCATCTATGGCTACACCTTC. The chain carries TRBV7-2 and TRBJ1-2; TRBD1 is a possible D gene (5 bases). The CDR3 loop spans 13 amino acids. V lost 4 bases and J lost 4, with 10 bases in between. Germline V lookup: CDR1 SGHTA, CDR2 FQGNSA.

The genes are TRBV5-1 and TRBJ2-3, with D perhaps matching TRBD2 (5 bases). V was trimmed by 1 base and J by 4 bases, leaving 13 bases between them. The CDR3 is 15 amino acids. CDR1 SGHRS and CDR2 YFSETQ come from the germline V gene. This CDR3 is CASSLIEVRADTQYF. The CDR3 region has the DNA TGCGCCAGCAGCTTGATTGAGGTGCGGGCAGATACGCAGTATTTT. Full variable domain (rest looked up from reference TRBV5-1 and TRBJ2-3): KAGVTQTPRYLIKTRGQQVTLSCSPISGHRSVSWYQQTPGQGLQFLFEYFSETQRNKGNFPGRFSGRQFSNSRSEMNVSTLELGDSALYLCASSLIEVRADTQYFGPGTRLTVL.

In nucleotides, the CDR3 is TGTGCCATCAAGGGCGGGAGGGTAAACAATGAGCAGTTCTTC. This encodes CAIKGGRVNNEQFF. This chain connects TRBV10-3 to TRBJ2-1; 9 bases fit TRBD2. The CDR3 is 14 amino acids. Trimming took 7 bases from V and 5 from J; bases not matched to a gene: 6. Germline V gives CDR1 ENHRY, CDR2 SYGVKD.

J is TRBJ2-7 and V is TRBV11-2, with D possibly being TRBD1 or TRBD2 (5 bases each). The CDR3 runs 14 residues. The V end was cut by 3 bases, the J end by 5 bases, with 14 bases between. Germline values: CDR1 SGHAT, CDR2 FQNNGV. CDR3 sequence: CASSFYGGNNEQYF. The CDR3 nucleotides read TGTGCCAGCAGCTTCTATGGGGGTAACAACGAGCAGTACTTC.